This T cell receptor (beta chain) is from a study of shared clonotypes between healthy human individuals. Study overall: Each donor's CD8 memory used one plate, CD8 naive two, each CD4 subset three. General observations from the study: Memory subsets generally showed lower estimated richness than naive subsets. There were few donors, and this limited the genetic and exposure-history diversity represented.

Only in-frame clones appear in the TCRdb table, and some are missing; sequencing was by immunoSEQ multiplex PCR. Among some 1.1 million clones listed, around 77% were seen once. In the CD4+ fraction, cells were divided into CD45RA+ naive and CD45RA-negative memory subsets. Remarks on this clone: Antigen: not known.

Germline V lookup: CDR1 LNHNV, CDR2 YYDKDF (reference sequence). This CDR3 comprises 15 residues. V gave up 4 bases and J gave up 0 bases; unmatched junction bases: 5. The TCR comes from a man aged 18 to 35 in good health. Some clones in this sample may be carry-over from other donors' samples. This sequence joins TRBV15 and TRBJ2-7; TRBD1 agrees at 8 bases. Sequenced: memory CD4+ T cells from PBMCs. The subset was: CD45RA-negative fraction. The CDR3 DNA reads TGTGCCACCAGCACTACCGGGACAGGCTCCTACGAGCAGTACTTC. This gives the protein CATSTTGTGSYEQYF.